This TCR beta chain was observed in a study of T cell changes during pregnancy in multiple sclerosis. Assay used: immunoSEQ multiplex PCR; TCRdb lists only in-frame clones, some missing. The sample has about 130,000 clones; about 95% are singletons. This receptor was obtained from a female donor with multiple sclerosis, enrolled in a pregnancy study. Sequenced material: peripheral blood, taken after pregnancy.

Here the CDR3 reads CASSSRRETGELFF. DNA of the CDR3: TGTGCCAGCTCAAGCAGGCGGGAGACCGGGGAGCTGTTTTTT. The rearrangement links TRBV18 to TRBJ2-2; 7 nucleotides match TRBD2. Germline V lookup: CDR1 KGHSH, CDR2 LQKENI. With V trimmed by 5 bases and J by 5 bases, 5 bases remained unmatched. CDR3 length equals 14 residues.